The entry below gives a single T cell receptor beta chain sequence along with its context. Its target is unknown. The donors were part of the validation cohort, which consisted of under 150 subjects and was separate from the first cohort of about 650 subjects. Clones were read by immunoSEQ multiplex PCR, and TCRdb kept only the in-frame ones, dropping some. The sample has some 83,000 clones, approximately 94% seen once. V lost 2 bases and J 4 bases, leaving 15 bases between the germline ends. Germline CDR1 and CDR2: SGDLS and YYNGEE. This CDR3 contains 15 residues. This sample is drawn from a study of cytomegalovirus exposure and HLA in healthy donors. In the study overall: The 130 or so validation repertoires used the same platform as the roughly 670 first-cohort repertoires (as reported by a later analysis).

Broader study findings: It was fewer than 200 TCR beta chains that were listed as cytomegalovirus-associated.

Sequencing was carried out using PBMCs. The sequence came from a woman aged 18-29 years in good health and CMV-seropositive. The V call is TRBV9, the J call TRBJ1-2; D possibly corresponds to TRBD1 (5 bases). The CDR3 here is CASSVSTGAFYGYTF. DNA for the CDR3: TGTGCCAGCAGCGTTTCTACAGGAGCCTTCTATGGCTACACCTTC.